This TCR beta chain was documented in a study of cytomegalovirus exposure and HLA in healthy donors. Germline-derived CDR1 and CDR2 are MDHEN and SYDVKM. This CDR3 spans 13 amino acids. J gave up 3 bases and V 5 bases, and 3 bases lay outside the gene matches. The PCR used 60 Vbeta and 13 Jbeta primers. Only in-frame clones appear in the TCRdb table, and some are missing; sequencing was by immunoSEQ multiplex PCR. The sample has 90,000 to 130,000 clones, around 64% seen once. Study observations and caveats: A cluster of highly shared sequence variants was likely a sequencing artifact. Later genetic work tied a missense DCLRE1C variant to beta-chain V and J trimming.

Remarks on this clone: Its specificity is unknown.

The gene calls are TRBV28 and TRBJ1-2; 7 bases are shared with TRBD1. The source material was PBMCs. The receptor was isolated from a woman in her 30s in good health and CMV-seronegative. CDR3 DNA sequence: TGTGCCAGCAGTACCGGGACAGACTATGGCTACACCTTC. Protein product: CASSTGTDYGYTF.